The rows below give T cell receptor beta chains drawn from one sample of a study of CD4 T cells in relation to SARS-CoV-2 and coronaviruses. The protocol was immunoSEQ multiplex PCR, while the TCRdb copy is restricted to in-frame clones and leaves out a portion. Here the sample spans 30,000 to 45,000 clones, 85% to 90% being singletons. The sample consisted of memory CD4+ T cells from PBMCs. The receptors shown here come from an adult with COVID-19. CDR3s include the opening cysteine and the closing phenylalanine or tryptophan. A D gene is named only where the DNA matches it firmly. Clone size is shown for a subset of rows, as once, few, many or a class of expanded clone.

J gene: TRBJ2-7
clone size: NA
V gene: TRBV27
D gene: NA
CDR3 DNA: TGTGCCAGCAGGGCCGCGGGACGGTACGAGCAGTACTTC
CDR3 protein: CASRAAGRYEQYF

J gene: TRBJ1-6
clone size: few
V gene: TRBV19
D gene: TRBD1
CDR3 DNA: TGTGCCAGTAGTATCGGACAGGGTCCTTCACCCCTCCACTTT
CDR3 protein: CASSIGQGPSPLHF

J gene: TRBJ2-7
clone size: NA
V gene: TRBV5-1
D gene: NA
CDR3 DNA: TGCGCCAGCAGCCCGGGACTCCATGACTCCTACGAGCAGTACTTC
CDR3 protein: CASSPGLHDSYEQYF

J gene: TRBJ1-1
clone size: NA
V gene: TRBV19
D gene: TRBD1
CDR3 DNA: TGTGCCAGTAGTAGCCACAGGGGGGCGAACACTGAAGCTTTCTTT
CDR3 protein: CASSSHRGANTEAFF

J gene: TRBJ2-5
clone size: few
V gene: TRBV5-1
D gene: TRBD1
CDR3 DNA: TGCGCCAGCAGCCGCCTTGGGACAGTCAATGGGGAAGAGACCCAGTACTTC
CDR3 protein: CASSRLGTVNGEETQYF

J gene: TRBJ1-1
clone size: NA
V gene: TRBV7-2
D gene: NA
CDR3 DNA: TGTGCCAGCAGCAAAAGTCAAAGGGGGAGGAGGGCTGAAGCTTTCTTT
CDR3 protein: CASSKSQRGRRAEAFF

J gene: TRBJ1-1
clone size: NA
V gene: TRBV30
D gene: NA
CDR3 DNA: TGTGCCTGGAGTGTGGACAGTAGGTACACTGAAGCTTTCTTT
CDR3 protein: CAWSVDSRYTEAFF

J gene: TRBJ2-7
clone size: NA
V gene: TRBV5-6
D gene: TRBD1
CDR3 DNA: TGTGCCAGCAGCTTGACAGGGGGCTACGAGCAGTACTTC
CDR3 protein: CASSLTGGYEQYF

J gene: TRBJ1-6
clone size: few
V gene: TRBV25-1
D gene: NA
CDR3 DNA: TGTGCCAGCAGAACCTCAAATTCACCCCTCCACTTT
CDR3 protein: CASRTSNSPLHF

J gene: TRBJ2-7
clone size: NA
V gene: TRBV7-9
D gene: NA
CDR3 DNA: TGTGCCAGCAGCTTAGTGATAACAGAACCCTACGAGCAGTACTTC
CDR3 protein: CASSLVITEPYEQYF

J gene: TRBJ1-4
clone size: NA
V gene: TRBV2
D gene: NA
CDR3 DNA: TGTGCCAGCAGTGAAGATGCAGGATGGAACGAAAAACTGTTTTTT
CDR3 protein: CASSEDAGWNEKLFF

J gene: TRBJ2-5
clone size: NA
V gene: TRBV29-1
D gene: NA
CDR3 DNA: TGCAGCGTTGCCTGGGGTCAGGGGGGCGCGGAGACCCAGTACTTC
CDR3 protein: CSVAWGQGGAETQYF

J gene: TRBJ2-7
clone size: NA
V gene: TRBV28
D gene: NA
CDR3 DNA: TGTGCCAGCAGTTTGGGATTCACAGTTTCCTACGAGCAGTACTTC
CDR3 protein: CASSLGFTVSYEQYF

J gene: TRBJ1-6
clone size: NA
V gene: TRBV7-8
D gene: TRBD1
CDR3 DNA: TGTGCCAGCAGCTTGCAGCCGACAGGGTCCTCACCCCTCCACTTT
CDR3 protein: CASSLQPTGSSPLHF

J gene: TRBJ2-7
clone size: NA
V gene: TRBV7-6
D gene: NA
CDR3 DNA: TGTGCCAGCAGCTCTAGTGGCGGGCTAGCGCCCTACGAGCAGTACTTC
CDR3 protein: CASSSSGGLAPYEQYF

J gene: TRBJ1-3
clone size: NA
V gene: TRBV19
D gene: NA
CDR3 DNA: TGTGCCAGTAGTAATCGCCAGGGTCTATCTGGAAACACCATATATTTT
CDR3 protein: CASSNRQGLSGNTIYF

J gene: TRBJ2-3
clone size: NA
V gene: TRBV2
D gene: TRBD2
CDR3 DNA: TGTGCCAGCAGTGAACTAGCGGGGGGCTCGGGGACAGATACGCAGTATTTT
CDR3 protein: CASSELAGGSGTDTQYF

J gene: TRBJ1-1
clone size: NA
V gene: TRBV9
D gene: NA
CDR3 DNA: TGTGCCAGCAGCGTAGGACACTCCGGGGCTCGGTCGCGGGAGGATGAAGCTTTCTTT
CDR3 protein: CASSVGHSGARSREDEAFF

J gene: TRBJ2-5
clone size: NA
V gene: TRBV19
D gene: NA
CDR3 DNA: TGTGCCAGTTCTACAGGAGAGACCCAGTACTTC
CDR3 protein: CASSTGETQYF

J gene: TRBJ1-2
clone size: NA
V gene: TRBV19
D gene: TRBD1
CDR3 DNA: TGTGCCAGTAGTTACTCCGGGACAGGGGATGCTGGCTACACCTTC
CDR3 protein: CASSYSGTGDAGYTF

J gene: TRBJ1-1
clone size: NA
V gene: TRBV5-6
D gene: NA
CDR3 DNA: TGTGCCAGCAGCCGAACAGGGATCACTGAAGCTTTCTTT
CDR3 protein: CASSRTGITEAFF

J gene: TRBJ1-4
clone size: NA
V gene: TRBV6-1
D gene: NA
CDR3 DNA: TGTGCCAGCCGTGGGTGGGAAAATGAAAAACTGTTTTTT
CDR3 protein: CASRGWENEKLFF

J gene: TRBJ2-1
clone size: NA
V gene: TRBV7-2
D gene: TRBD2
CDR3 DNA: TGTGCCAGCAGCTTACTGCGGGGGAGCTCCTACAATGAGCAGTTCTTC
CDR3 protein: CASSLLRGSSYNEQFF

J gene: TRBJ2-7
clone size: NA
V gene: TRBV5-4
D gene: NA
CDR3 DNA: TGTGCCAGCAGCCCAACCCCGGGACCCTACGAGCAGTACTTC
CDR3 protein: CASSPTPGPYEQYF

J gene: TRBJ1-5
clone size: NA
V gene: TRBV6-5
D gene: TRBD1
CDR3 DNA: TGTGCCAGCAGCCGACAGGGTTCGGGCCAGCCCCAGCATTTT
CDR3 protein: CASSRQGSGQPQHF

J gene: TRBJ2-2
clone size: NA
V gene: TRBV11-3
D gene: NA
CDR3 DNA: TGTGCCAGCAGCTTAACGAAGGAAATCGGGGAGCTGTTTTTT
CDR3 protein: CASSLTKEIGELFF

J gene: TRBJ1-1
clone size: NA
V gene: TRBV3-1/TRBV3-2
D gene: NA
CDR3 DNA: TGTGCCAGCAGCCAGGCAGGGATTGAAGCTTTCTTT
CDR3 protein: CASSQAGIEAFF

J gene: TRBJ2-5
clone size: NA
V gene: TRBV5-5
D gene: TRBD1
CDR3 DNA: TGTGCCAGCAGCTTGGCCTTACAGGGGTTTCAAGAGACCCAGTACTTC
CDR3 protein: CASSLALQGFQETQYF

J gene: TRBJ2-1
clone size: NA
V gene: TRBV24-1
D gene: TRBD1
CDR3 DNA: TGTGCCACCAGTGACCCCGGGACAGGCCTTGAGCAGTTCTTC
CDR3 protein: CATSDPGTGLEQFF

J gene: TRBJ2-2
clone size: NA
V gene: TRBV19
D gene: TRBD2
CDR3 DNA: TGTGCCATCCAGGGACTAGCGGGAACCGGGGAGCTGTTTTTT
CDR3 protein: CAIQGLAGTGELFF

J gene: TRBJ2-3
clone size: NA
V gene: TRBV5-1
D gene: NA
CDR3 DNA: TGCGCCAGCAGCTTAGGAAGCAACACAGATACGCAGTATTTT
CDR3 protein: CASSLGSNTDTQYF

J gene: TRBJ1-3
clone size: NA
V gene: TRBV7-2
D gene: NA
CDR3 DNA: TGTGCCAGCAGCCCCTCTGCTGGAAACACCATATATTTT
CDR3 protein: CASSPSAGNTIYF

J gene: TRBJ1-2
clone size: once
V gene: TRBV29-1
D gene: TRBD1
CDR3 DNA: TGCAGCGTTGGTGCAGGGGGCCATGGCTACACCTTC
CDR3 protein: CSVGAGGHGYTF

J gene: TRBJ2-2
clone size: NA
V gene: TRBV11-2
D gene: NA
CDR3 DNA: TGTGCCAGCAGCTCATACCTTGGCGGGGAGCTGTTTTTT
CDR3 protein: CASSSYLGGELFF

J gene: TRBJ1-5
clone size: NA
V gene: TRBV28
D gene: NA
CDR3 DNA: TGTGCCAGCAGTTTCAGGGATAGCAATCAGCCCCAGCATTTT
CDR3 protein: CASSFRDSNQPQHF

J gene: TRBJ2-3
clone size: NA
V gene: TRBV9
D gene: NA
CDR3 DNA: TGTGCCAGCAGCCCTCGACCCCGGCGGGCAGATACGCAGTATTTT
CDR3 protein: CASSPRPRRADTQYF

J gene: TRBJ1-2
clone size: few
V gene: TRBV14
D gene: NA
CDR3 DNA: TGTGCCAGCAGCCCTACTTCCCAACTCTATGGCTACACCTTC
CDR3 protein: CASSPTSQLYGYTF

J gene: TRBJ1-4
clone size: NA
V gene: TRBV29-1
D gene: NA
CDR3 DNA: TGCAGCGTTGAGCTCGGGGTAGGGAGGGATGAAAAACTGTTTTTT
CDR3 protein: CSVELGVGRDEKLFF

J gene: TRBJ2-7
clone size: NA
V gene: TRBV5-4
D gene: NA
CDR3 DNA: TGTGCCCCTCCAGGGTATGGCCACGAGCAGTACTTC
CDR3 protein: CAPPGYGHEQYF

J gene: TRBJ1-5
clone size: NA
V gene: TRBV11-2
D gene: NA
CDR3 DNA: TGTGCCAGCAGCCTAGGGGACCCTGGGCCCCAGCATTTT
CDR3 protein: CASSLGDPGPQHF

J gene: TRBJ1-2
clone size: NA
V gene: TRBV3-1/TRBV3-2
D gene: NA
CDR3 DNA: TGTGCCAGCAGCCCCGATGGGACTAGTGGCTACACCTTC
CDR3 protein: CASSPDGTSGYTF

J gene: TRBJ1-4
clone size: NA
V gene: TRBV6-4
D gene: NA
CDR3 DNA: TGTGCCAGCAGTGACTCGCAGGGGCGGAAACTGTTTTTT
CDR3 protein: CASSDSQGRKLFF

J gene: TRBJ2-1
clone size: NA
V gene: TRBV6-2/TRBV6-3
D gene: TRBD1
CDR3 DNA: TGTGCCAGCAGTGGCCCGGGACAGGGGGACTATGAGCAGTTCTTC
CDR3 protein: CASSGPGQGDYEQFF

J gene: TRBJ1-5
clone size: once
V gene: TRBV6-5
D gene: NA
CDR3 DNA: TGTGCCAGCAGTCCCCGGGGCCTCAATCAGCCCCAGCATTTT
CDR3 protein: CASSPRGLNQPQHF

J gene: TRBJ2-1
clone size: NA
V gene: TRBV7-6
D gene: TRBD2
CDR3 DNA: TGTGCCAGCAGCGACGAACCTAGCGGGGGGTACAATGAGCAGTTCTTC
CDR3 protein: CASSDEPSGGYNEQFF

J gene: TRBJ2-1
clone size: NA
V gene: TRBV7-9
D gene: TRBD2
CDR3 DNA: TGTGCCAGCAGCCCCCGGGGGGGGCCGAGCTCCTACAATGAGCAGTTCTTC
CDR3 protein: CASSPRGGPSSYNEQFF

J gene: TRBJ2-1
clone size: NA
V gene: TRBV3-1/TRBV3-2
D gene: NA
CDR3 DNA: TGTGCCAGCAGCCAAGTAGGGCAGGGCGGCTACAATGAGCAGTTCTTC
CDR3 protein: CASSQVGQGGYNEQFF

J gene: TRBJ2-2
clone size: NA
V gene: TRBV11-3
D gene: TRBD2
CDR3 DNA: TGTGCCAGCAGCCAGGGACTAGCCACCGGGGAGCTGTTTTTT
CDR3 protein: CASSQGLATGELFF

J gene: TRBJ1-2
clone size: NA
V gene: TRBV2
D gene: NA
CDR3 DNA: TGTGCCAGCTCCGCCTCGGGGGCGAACTATGGCTACACCTTC
CDR3 protein: CASSASGANYGYTF

J gene: TRBJ2-4
clone size: NA
V gene: TRBV7-2
D gene: TRBD2
CDR3 DNA: TGTGCCAGCAGCTTAAAGGGACTAGCGGGGGGAGTGGGCAAAAACATTCAGTACTTC
CDR3 protein: CASSLKGLAGGVGKNIQYF

J gene: TRBJ1-6
clone size: few
V gene: TRBV3-1/TRBV3-2
D gene: NA
CDR3 DNA: TGTGCCAGCAGCCTGGGGGTGAAAAATAATTCACCCCTCCACTTT
CDR3 protein: CASSLGVKNNSPLHF

J gene: TRBJ2-7
clone size: NA
V gene: TRBV19
D gene: TRBD1
CDR3 DNA: TGTGCCAGTAGTAGGACAGGGGAGACCTACGAGCAGTACTTC
CDR3 protein: CASSRTGETYEQYF

J gene: TRBJ1-5
clone size: once
V gene: TRBV4-3
D gene: NA
CDR3 DNA: TGCGCCAGCAGCCCGGGACACGGGTTAAGCCCCCAGCATTTT
CDR3 protein: CASSPGHGLSPQHF

J gene: TRBJ2-3
clone size: NA
V gene: TRBV11-3
D gene: NA
CDR3 DNA: TGTGCCAGCAGCTTAGTAAGGGCAGATACGCAGTATTTT
CDR3 protein: CASSLVRADTQYF

J gene: TRBJ2-5
clone size: NA
V gene: TRBV9
D gene: NA
CDR3 DNA: TGTGCCAGCAGCCCCCGTTGGGGAGGATTAGAGACCCAGTACTTC
CDR3 protein: CASSPRWGGLETQYF

J gene: TRBJ1-2
clone size: NA
V gene: TRBV3-1/TRBV3-2
D gene: NA
CDR3 DNA: TGTGCCAGCACCCGTGGGGGAGTAGATGGCTACACCTTC
CDR3 protein: CASTRGGVDGYTF

J gene: TRBJ2-2
clone size: NA
V gene: TRBV24-1
D gene: TRBD1
CDR3 DNA: TGTGCCACCAGTGATTCGACAGGGGGGAGAGCCACCGGGGAGCTGTTTTTT
CDR3 protein: CATSDSTGGRATGELFF

J gene: TRBJ2-7
clone size: NA
V gene: TRBV7-8
D gene: NA
CDR3 DNA: TGTGCCAGCAGCTTACGGGGGCCCTCCCACGAGCAGTACTTC
CDR3 protein: CASSLRGPSHEQYF

J gene: TRBJ1-5
clone size: NA
V gene: TRBV28
D gene: NA
CDR3 DNA: TGTGCCAGCAGTTTATCGTGGAATCAGCCCCAGCATTTT
CDR3 protein: CASSLSWNQPQHF